This T cell receptor (beta chain) was sequenced during a study of neoadjuvant nivolumab and ipilimumab in lung cancer. Overall study: The combination arm added day-1 ipilimumab 1 mg/kg to nivolumab 3 mg/kg on days 1, 15, 29. Findings and caveats of the study: Resected-tumor TCR richness correlated positively with pretherapy blood richness. From pretherapy to surgery, tumor richness and clonality rose with dual therapy. Resected tumors had greater TCR richness and clonality than uninvolved lung.

The repertoire was sequenced with immunoSEQ multiplex PCR; TCRdb's copy has only in-frame clones and lacks some. This sample yields fewer than 30,000 clones, of which around four fifths are seen a single time; 7% to 10% belongs to the top ten. Regarding this clone: The antigen is unknown.

The clonotype was recovered from an adult with non-small cell lung cancer. Sequencing used tumor tissue, obtained after neoadjuvant nivolumab, alone or with ipilimumab, at or shortly before surgery.

The CDR3 loop is CASSSGLAGSTDTQYF. Here the CDR3 DNA reads TGTGCCAGCAGCTCTGGACTAGCGGGGAGCACAGATACGCAGTATTTT. V gene TRBV5-6 combines with J gene TRBJ2-3; 12 nucleotides line up with TRBD2. The CDR3 runs 16 residues. After removal of 3 bases from V and 0 bases from J, the junction contained 2 bases not matched to a gene. Looked up from germline, CDR1 is SGHDT and CDR2 is YYEEEE.